This T cell receptor (beta chain) is from a study of blood T cell repertoires in COVID-19. At the level of the study: Acute and convalescent COVID-19 samples came from the United States, Italy and Spain.

This clone appeared once. Source study methods: Using reference gene primer amplification, nucleated cell counts were estimated. Data came from immunoSEQ multiplex PCR; TCRdb stores just in-frame clones and leaves some out. V and J calls and clone size follow that table, whereas D and trimming were derived from the DNA. The top ten clones hold under 0.95% of a sample with roughly 250,000 clones, approximately 90% of them seen once. The receptor was derived from a man in his thirties or forties with acute or convalescent COVID-19. The sequencing sample was made of peripheral blood.

CDR3 sequence: CASSLGISRTGIYYNEQFF. The DNA of the CDR3 is TGTGCCAGCAGCTTAGGCATTTCCCGGACGGGGATTTATTACAATGAGCAGTTCTTC. The V call is TRBV7-9, the J call TRBJ2-1; TRBD2 is a possible D gene (5 bases). Trimming pared 1 base from V and 4 bases from J, leaving 23 bases between. Germline CDR1 SEHNR, CDR2 FQNEAQ (reference sequence). The CDR3 length is 19 residues.